This T cell receptor (beta chain) is drawn from a study of vaccination and CD4 T cells after COVID-19. An Oncomine TCR Beta short-read assay was used to sequence the DNA from cultured CD4+ T cells. Cultures of CD4+ T cells served as the source for extracting genomic DNA. TCRdb called the PCR reads again in MiXCR, with one record for every CDR3 protein. The sample has 10,000 to 15,000 distinct CDR3 sequences; more than 40% are singletons. V lost 3 bases to trimming and J lost 1 base, with 13 bases between them. Germline CDR1 reads DFQATT; CDR2 reads SNEGSKA (reference sequence). The CDR3 totals 14 residues. The treatment is: roughly ten-day PBMC culture with coronavirus spike peptide pools or control peptides (ViraFEST assay). Concerning this clonotype itself: The antigen is unknown.

What was sequenced was CD4+ T cells from blood, cultured in vitro. The receptor was isolated from a human donor who had recovered from COVID-19. The genes are TRBV20-1 and TRBJ2-7, with a weak D call TRBD2 (6 bases). The CDR3 protein is CSASVRDRSYEQYF. Here the CDR3 DNA reads TGCAGTGCTAGCGTGCGGGATCGGTCCTACGAGCAGTACTTC.